The rows below give T cell receptor beta chains drawn from one sample of a study of blood T cell repertoires in COVID-19. Sequenced by immunoSEQ multiplex PCR; TCRdb stores in-frame clones only, minus some. The table has around 100,000 clones, 90% seen once. The sequencing input was peripheral blood. These receptors were collected from a man aged 18 to 29 with COVID-19, enrolled during active disease. CDR3s include the opening cysteine and the closing phenylalanine or tryptophan. D genes are given only for firm matches. For some rows the clone size is stated as once, few or many, or as a class when expanded; others skip it.

CDR3aa,CDR3nt,j_gene,v_gene,d_gene,abundance
CASSQDVAGGYEQYF,TGCGCCAGCAGCCAAGATGTAGCGGGAGGGTACGAGCAGTACTTC,TRBJ2-7,TRBV4-3,TRBD2,-
CASMGRQNQPQHF,TGTGCCAGTATGGGGCGACAAAATCAGCCCCAGCATTTT,TRBJ1-5,TRBV19,-,-
CASSPDRVETQYF,TGTGCCAGCAGTCCCGACAGGGTGGAGACCCAGTACTTC,TRBJ2-5,TRBV2,TRBD1,-
CASSPNPFLGAQETQYF,TGTGCCAGCAGCCCGAACCCTTTCTTGGGAGCCCAAGAGACCCAGTACTTC,TRBJ2-5,TRBV4-2,-,-
CASGRTEAFF,TGTGCCTCTGGGCGCACTGAAGCTTTCTTT,TRBJ1-1,TRBV2,-,-
CASKPGTEGEAFF,TGCGCCAGCAAACCGGGTACCGAGGGTGAAGCTTTCTTT,TRBJ1-1,TRBV10-2,-,-
CASSLWGRKGMNTGELFF,TGTGCCAGCAGCCTATGGGGGCGTAAGGGGATGAACACCGGGGAGCTGTTTTTT,TRBJ2-2,TRBV7-9,-,once
CASSFGQGGYEQYF,TGTGCCAGCAGCTTTGGACAGGGAGGTTACGAGCAGTACTTC,TRBJ2-7,TRBV5-5,TRBD1,-
CASSPLPARITDTQYF,TGTGCCAGCTCACCACTCCCCGCCAGGATCACAGATACGCAGTATTTT,TRBJ2-3,TRBV18,-,-
CASSQDRGTGNTIYF,TGCGCCAGCAGCCAAGACAGGGGAACTGGAAACACCATATATTTT,TRBJ1-3,TRBV4-3,-,-
CASSPWTGDGEQYF,TGTGCCAGCAGCCCCTGGACAGGGGATGGCGAGCAGTACTTC,TRBJ2-7,TRBV9,TRBD1,-
CASSVAPGLAGHEQFF,TGTGCCAGCAGCGTAGCCCCGGGACTAGCGGGACATGAGCAGTTCTTC,TRBJ2-1,TRBV9,TRBD2,-
CSVQTGDDQPQHF,TGCAGCGTACAGACAGGGGACGATCAGCCCCAGCATTTT,TRBJ1-5,TRBV29-1,TRBD1,-
CASSLLAGVDTGELFF,TGTGCCAGCAGCTTATTGGCAGGGGTCGACACCGGGGAGCTGTTTTTT,TRBJ2-2,TRBV7-7,-,-
CASSMGTGGLNQPQHF,TGTGCCAGTAGTATGGGGACAGGGGGGCTCAATCAGCCCCAGCATTTT,TRBJ1-5,TRBV19,TRBD1,once
CASSQAGYGGELFF,TGTGCCAGCAGCCAAGCAGGGTATGGCGGGGAGCTGTTTTTT,TRBJ2-2,TRBV14,-,-
CASSSTGTGYGYTF,TGTGCCAGCAGCTCCACCGGGACAGGCTATGGCTACACCTTC,TRBJ1-2,TRBV27,TRBD1,-
CASSPRTGSNYGYTF,TGTGCCAGCAGCCCGCGGACAGGATCTAACTATGGCTACACCTTC,TRBJ1-2,TRBV7-2,TRBD1,once
CASRGEAGHNEQFF,TGTGCCAGCAGGGGGGAGGCAGGGCACAATGAGCAGTTCTTC,TRBJ2-1,TRBV2,-,-
CASSLKLGDEKLLF,TGTGCCAGCAGCTTGAAACTCGGTGATGAAAAACTGCTTTTT,TRBJ1-4,TRBV13,-,-
CASSPLTGSYGYTF,TGTGCCAGCAGCCCCTTGACAGGCTCCTATGGCTACACCTTC,TRBJ1-2,TRBV7-9,-,-
CSVVPSDEQYF,TGCAGCGTTGTTCCTAGCGACGAGCAGTACTTC,TRBJ2-7,TRBV29-1,-,-
CASSLDSHTIYGYTF,TGTGCCAGCAGCTTGGACAGCCATACGATCTATGGCTACACCTTC,TRBJ1-2,TRBV5-8,-,-
CAVRTGGANTEAFF,TGTGCCGTCCGGACAGGGGGCGCGAACACTGAAGCTTTCTTT,TRBJ1-1,TRBV2,TRBD1,-
CASSLAGGQAGSYNEQFF,TGCGCCAGCAGCTTGGCGGGGGGCCAAGCAGGCTCCTACAATGAGCAGTTCTTC,TRBJ2-1,TRBV5-1,-,-
CATSRDAESGGTQYF,TGTGCCACCAGCAGAGATGCAGAATCCGGGGGGACCCAGTACTTC,TRBJ2-5,TRBV15,-,-
CASSGGGPYNEQFF,TGTGCCAGCTCCGGGGGAGGACCCTACAATGAGCAGTTCTTC,TRBJ2-1,TRBV19,-,-
CASMRERTGELFF,TGTGCCAGCATGCGGGAAAGGACCGGGGAGCTGTTTTTT,TRBJ2-2,TRBV6-5,-,-
CASSYGTGDTEAFF,TGTGCCAGCAGTTACGGGACAGGGGATACTGAAGCTTTCTTT,TRBJ1-1,TRBV6-5,TRBD1,once
CAVSPTGMETQYF,TGTGCCGTATCCCCGACAGGGATGGAGACCCAGTACTTC,TRBJ2-5,TRBV6-5,TRBD1,-
CASSPLLVGDTQYF,TGTGCCAGCAGTCCGTTGTTAGTTGGAGATACGCAGTATTTT,TRBJ2-3,TRBV6-5,-,-
CASSKTGQETQYF,TGTGCCAGCAGCAAGACAGGACAAGAGACCCAGTACTTC,TRBJ2-5,TRBV7-9,-,-
CSVSVRDRSNYGYTF,TGCAGCGTCTCCGTCCGGGACAGGAGTAACTATGGCTACACCTTC,TRBJ1-2,TRBV29-1,TRBD1,-
CASSIEGQSINEQFF,TGTGCCAGTAGTATCGAGGGACAGAGTATCAATGAGCAGTTCTTC,TRBJ2-1,TRBV19,TRBD1,few
CASSVAKTSGRFAETQYF,TGTGCCAGCAGCGTAGCGAAAACTAGCGGGAGGTTTGCGGAGACCCAGTACTTC,TRBJ2-5,TRBV9,TRBD2,-
CASSFGQPNTEAFF,TGTGCCAGCAGTTTCGGACAGCCAAACACTGAAGCTTTCTTT,TRBJ1-1,TRBV6-5,-,-
CSVDLRGDTQYF,TGCAGCGTTGACCTTCGCGGAGATACGCAGTATTTT,TRBJ2-3,TRBV29-1,-,-
CASGGPDTGELFF,TGTGCTAGTGGTGGCCCCGACACCGGGGAGCTGTTTTTT,TRBJ2-2,TRBV12-5,-,-
CASSLPGLAGNGNEQFF,TGTGCCAGCAGCCTACCGGGACTAGCGGGAAATGGGAATGAGCAGTTCTTC,TRBJ2-1,TRBV5-6,TRBD2,-
CASSLGYSGRAYNEQFF,TGTGCCAGCAGCTTAGGGTATAGCGGGAGGGCCTACAATGAGCAGTTCTTC,TRBJ2-1,TRBV11-3,TRBD2,-
CAISPLADNEQFF,TGTGCCATCAGTCCGCTAGCGGACAATGAGCAGTTCTTC,TRBJ2-1,TRBV10-3,TRBD2,-